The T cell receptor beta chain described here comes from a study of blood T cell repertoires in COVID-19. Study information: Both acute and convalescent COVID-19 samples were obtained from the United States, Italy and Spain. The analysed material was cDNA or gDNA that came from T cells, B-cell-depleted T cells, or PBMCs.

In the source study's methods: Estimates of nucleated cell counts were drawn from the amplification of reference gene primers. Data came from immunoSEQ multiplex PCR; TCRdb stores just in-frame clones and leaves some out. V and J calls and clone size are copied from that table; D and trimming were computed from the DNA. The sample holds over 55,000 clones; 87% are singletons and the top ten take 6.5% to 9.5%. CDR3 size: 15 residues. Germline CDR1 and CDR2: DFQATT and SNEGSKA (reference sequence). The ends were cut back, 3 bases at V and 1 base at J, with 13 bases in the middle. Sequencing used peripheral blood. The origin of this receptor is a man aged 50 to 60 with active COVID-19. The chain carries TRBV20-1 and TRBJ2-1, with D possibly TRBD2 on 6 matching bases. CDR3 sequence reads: CSASLGRGSYNEQFF. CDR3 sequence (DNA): TGCAGTGCTAGTCTCGGGAGAGGGTCCTACAATGAGCAGTTCTTC.